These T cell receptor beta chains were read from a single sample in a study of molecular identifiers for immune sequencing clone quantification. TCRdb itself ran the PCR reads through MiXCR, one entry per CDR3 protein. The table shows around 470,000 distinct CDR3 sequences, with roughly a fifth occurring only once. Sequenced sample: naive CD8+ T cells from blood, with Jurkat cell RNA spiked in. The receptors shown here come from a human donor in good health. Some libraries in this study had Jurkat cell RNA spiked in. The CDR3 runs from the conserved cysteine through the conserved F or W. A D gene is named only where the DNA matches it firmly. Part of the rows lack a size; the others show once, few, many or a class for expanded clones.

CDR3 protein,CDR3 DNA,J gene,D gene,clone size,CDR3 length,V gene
CASGGSSTGELFF,TGTGCCAGCGGAGGGTCGAGCACCGGGGAGCTGTTTTTT,TRBJ2-2,NA,few,13,TRBV6-1
CASSLADRRGEQYF,TGTGCCAGCAGCTTAGCTGACAGGAGGGGTGAGCAGTACTTC,TRBJ2-7,NA,few,14,TRBV7-6
CAGSLEAWGGDRDTDTQYF,TGTGCCGGCAGCTTAGAGGCTTGGGGTGGAGACAGGGACACAGATACGCAGTATTTT,TRBJ2-3,TRBD1,NA,19,TRBV7-2
CASSQSSGAEAFF,TGTGCCAGCAGCCAATCGTCAGGCGCTGAAGCTTTCTTT,TRBJ1-1,NA,NA,13,TRBV16
CASSSDVQETQYF,TGTGCCAGCAGTTCAGACGTACAAGAGACCCAGTACTTC,TRBJ2-5,NA,NA,13,TRBV12-3/TRBV12-4
CASSFGQGSSYEQYF,TGTGCCAGCAGCTTCGGTCAAGGGAGCTCCTACGAGCAGTACTTC,TRBJ2-7,NA,many,15,TRBV5-6
CASSMVGGVNEQFF,TGTGCCAGTAGTATGGTAGGTGGGGTGAATGAGCAGTTCTTC,TRBJ2-1,NA,few,14,TRBV19
CAWSVFGMEKLFF,TGTGCCTGGAGTGTATTTGGTATGGAAAAACTGTTTTTT,TRBJ1-4,NA,few,13,TRBV30
CASGLRGGVPDTQYF,TGTGCTAGTGGTTTGCGCGGGGGGGTCCCAGATACGCAGTATTTT,TRBJ2-3,TRBD2,NA,15,TRBV12-5
CASSYGGGEQYF,TGTGCCAGCAGTTACGGGGGTGGCGAGCAGTACTTC,TRBJ2-7,NA,many,12,TRBV6-5
CASSSPNLGPNQPQHF,TGTGCCAGCAGCTCACCGAATTTGGGTCCCAATCAGCCCCAGCATTTT,TRBJ1-5,NA,few,16,TRBV28
CASSSHRGSYEQYF,TGTGCCAGCAGCTCGCACAGGGGGTCCTACGAGCAGTACTTC,TRBJ2-7,TRBD1,NA,14,TRBV13
CASSLVVSGELFF,TGTGCCAGCAGCTTAGTTGTGTCCGGGGAGCTGTTTTTT,TRBJ2-2,NA,once,13,TRBV7-2
CSVEGLAKEETQYF,TGCAGCGTGGAGGGACTAGCGAAAGAAGAGACCCAGTACTTC,TRBJ2-5,TRBD2,many,14,TRBV29-1
CSVIAGANTGELFF,TGCAGCGTTATAGCGGGCGCGAACACCGGGGAGCTGTTTTTT,TRBJ2-2,TRBD2,many,14,TRBV29-1
CASSVVGGSYNSPLHF,TGTGCCAGCAGCGTCGTGGGGGGCTCCTATAATTCACCCCTCCACTTT,TRBJ1-6,NA,few,16,TRBV7-9
CAWSALFGTEAFF,TGTGCCTGGAGTGCCCTTTTCGGGACTGAAGCTTTCTTT,TRBJ1-1,NA,few,13,TRBV30
CASSESAGQYF,TGTGCCAGCAGTGAATCGGCTGGGCAGTACTTC,TRBJ2-7,NA,NA,11,TRBV2
CASSQDLYSGREQYF,TGCGCCAGCAGCCAAGATCTATACAGCGGGCGCGAGCAGTACTTC,TRBJ2-7,NA,many,15,TRBV4-3
CASSQETARGRGETQYF,TGCGCCAGCAGCCAAGAAACGGCTCGGGGGCGGGGAGAGACCCAGTACTTC,TRBJ2-5,NA,few,17,TRBV4-1
CSAGTDTYEPYF,TGCAGTGCTGGGACGGATACCTACGAGCCGTACTTC,TRBJ2-7,NA,once,12,TRBV20-1
CASTFRESNEKLFF,TGTGCCAGCACCTTCCGGGAGAGTAATGAAAAACTGTTTTTT,TRBJ1-4,NA,many,14,TRBV28
CASSLLQGASYNEQFF,TGTGCCAGCAGTTTACTCCAGGGGGCCTCCTACAATGAGCAGTTCTTC,TRBJ2-1,TRBD1,few,16,TRBV27
CASSHRTGSSYNEQFF,TGTGCCAGCAGCCACCGGACAGGAAGCTCCTACAATGAGCAGTTCTTC,TRBJ2-1,TRBD1,NA,16,TRBV3-1
CASSLAYLGRPGEQYF,TGTGCCAGCAGCTTAGCCTACTTAGGCCGGCCTGGAGAGCAGTACTTC,TRBJ2-7,NA,few,16,TRBV7-9
CATAWENTEAFF,TGTGCCACAGCATGGGAGAACACTGAAGCTTTCTTT,TRBJ1-1,NA,few,12,TRBV12-3/TRBV12-4
CASSPRWATDTQYF,TGTGCCAGCAGTCCGAGGTGGGCTACAGATACGCAGTATTTT,TRBJ2-3,NA,many,14,TRBV12-3/TRBV12-4
CASNPRQDYEQYF,TGTGCCAGCAACCCGAGGCAGGACTACGAGCAGTACTTC,TRBJ2-7,NA,NA,13,TRBV5-6
CASGDGTAIYGYTF,TGTGCCAGCGGTGATGGGACAGCGATCTATGGCTACACCTTC,TRBJ1-2,TRBD1,NA,14,TRBV2
CASSLGVGNEAFF,TGTGCCAGCAGCTTAGGTGTGGGGAATGAAGCTTTCTTT,TRBJ1-1,NA,few,13,TRBV7-9